Below, 30 T cell receptor beta chains from the same sample are listed, as sequenced in a study of blood T cell repertoires in COVID-19. Sequencing used immunoSEQ multiplex PCR; TCRdb keeps in-frame clones, though not all of them. The table has some 510,000 clones, over 75% seen once; the top ten hold 1.5% to 2%. Sequenced: PBMCs or T cells enriched from blood (not recorded which). The receptors come from a woman aged 35 to 49 who had recovered from COVID-19.

CDR3 residues: CATSGAGYQETQYF. The CDR3 DNA reads TGTGCCACCAGTGGGGCGGGTTACCAAGAGACCCAGTACTTC. The genes are TRBV24-1 and TRBJ2-5; D is possibly TRBD2 (5 bases). This CDR3 is built from 14 residues. In germline, CDR1 is KGHDR, CDR2 SFDVKD. The V end was cut by 5 bases, the J end by 0 bases, with 9 bases between.

The chain couples TRBV6-6 to TRBJ2-1; 10 bases are a match to TRBD2. CDR1 is MNHNY, CDR2 SVGAGI, per germline (reference sequence). The J segment lost 14 bases and the V segment lost 6 bases, leaving 13 bases of the junction unmatched. This CDR3 has 14 residues. Written as DNA, the CDR3 is TGTGCCAGCAGAGAAGAGCGGGAGGGTGCGATGGAGTTCTTC. Protein product: CASREEREGAMEFF.

V is TRBV5-1 and J is TRBJ2-7; 8 bases align to TRBD1. This CDR3 is built from 16 residues. Germline values: CDR1 SGHRS, CDR2 YFSETQ. The junction had 8 bases not matched to a gene; V was cut back by 0 bases and J by 3 bases. CDR3 residues: CASSLDSAGQGYEQYF. CDR3 DNA: TGCGCCAGCAGCTTGGATAGTGCAGGACAGGGCTACGAGCAGTACTTC. The variable domain in full, with the rest retrieved from reference TRBV5-1 and TRBJ2-7, is KAGVTQTPRYLIKTRGQQVTLSCSPISGHRSVSWYQQTPGQGLQFLFEYFSETQRNKGNFPGRFSGRQFSNSRSEMNVSTLELGDSALYLCASSLDSAGQGYEQYFGPGTRLTVT.

The chain has TRBV4-2 and TRBJ2-3; D is unresolved. V lost 2 bases and J lost 2, with 8 bases in between. Germline V CDR1 and CDR2: LGHNA, YNFKEQ. This CDR3 is built from 14 residues. CDR3 nucleotide sequence: TGTGCCAGCAGCCAACGACTGGCCACAGATACGCAGTATTTT. The encoded protein is CASSQRLATDTQYF.

This chain joins TRBV14 and TRBJ2-7, with D maybe TRBD1 (6 bases). The CDR3 runs to 14 residues. V gave up 5 bases and J gave up 0 bases, with 11 bases separating them. CDR1 is SGHDN and CDR2 is FVKESK in the germline V gene. As DNA, the CDR3 is TGTGCCAGCAGCGCATTCAGGGGCTCCTACGAGCAGTACTTC. Translation: CASSAFRGSYEQYF.

The V and J genes are TRBV19 and TRBJ1-5, with D perhaps matching TRBD1 (5 bases). Trimming cost V 6 bases and J 0 bases, with 9 bases left between them. Germline V CDR1 and CDR2: LNHDA, SQIVND (reference sequence). This CDR3 is 14 amino acids long. This CDR3 is CASSDSYSNQPQHF. The CDR3 DNA follows: TGTGCCAGTAGCGACAGTTATAGCAATCAGCCCCAGCATTTT.

A remark on this clone: A junction end diverges from the germline sequence, so it may reflect a read error. The rearrangement joins TRBV5-1 to TRBJ2-7; 13 positions match TRBD2. The CDR3 extends over 16 amino acids. Germline loops: CDR1 SGHRS, CDR2 YFSETQ. Here the CDR3 DNA reads TGCGCCAGCAGCTTGGGACTAGCGGGAGGCTCCCACGAGCAGTACTTC. Translated, it gives CASSLGLAGGSHEQYF.

The chain links TRBV5-6 to TRBJ2-7; no clear D. V was trimmed by 4 bases and J by 3 bases, leaving 11 bases between them. This CDR3 has 13 residues. Germline loops: CDR1 SGHDT, CDR2 YYEEEE. CDR3 DNA: TGTGCCAGCAGCATACCACCGAGCTACGAGCAGTACTTC. It translates to CASSIPPSYEQYF.

The J gene is TRBJ2-1, the V gene TRBV5-1; 9 nucleotides line up with TRBD2. The CDR3 spans 15 residues. J lost 8 bases, V lost 2 bases, and 8 bases had no gene match. The germline CDR1 and CDR2 sequences are SGHRS and YFSETQ. CDR3 bases: TGCGCCAGCAGCTTCCAAGGACTAGCGCTGGATGAGCAGTTCTTC. It codes for CASSFQGLALDEQFF. Looking up the rest from reference TRBV5-1 and TRBJ2-1 gives the full variable domain: KAGVTQTPRYLIKTRGQQVTLSCSPISGHRSVSWYQQTPGQGLQFLFEYFSETQRNKGNFPGRFSGRQFSNSRSEMNVSTLELGDSALYLCASSFQGLALDEQFFGPGTRLTVL.

The chain carries TRBV5-4 and TRBJ2-2, with a tentative D call TRBD1 (6 bases). The germline CDR1 and CDR2 sequences are SGHNT and YYREEE (reference sequence). This CDR3 has 16 residues. V gave up 10 bases and J gave up 0 bases, with 19 bases separating them. The CDR3 protein is CACKTGIRANTGELFF. In DNA form, the CDR3 reads TGTGCCTGCAAAACAGGGATTCGAGCGAACACCGGGGAGCTGTTTTTT.

This clone was picked up one time. CDR3 residues: CASSQDISGRASEQYF. The CDR3 nucleotides read TGTGCCAGCAGCCAAGATATAAGCGGGAGAGCTTCCGAGCAGTACTTC. The chain carries TRBV3-1 (or the pseudogene TRBV3-2) and TRBJ2-7, with 8 bases identical to TRBD2. Germline V gives CDR1 LGHDT, CDR2 YNNKEL (reference sequence). The CDR3 length is 16 residues. Unmatched junction bases numbered 10, after V lost 0 bases and J lost 6 bases.

CDR3 residues: CASSLAGREVRTF. CDR3 in DNA: TGCGCCAGCAGCTTGGCCGGGCGGGAAGTTAGGACCTTC. The genes are TRBV5-1 and TRBJ1-2; D is ambiguous. This CDR3 contains 13 residues. CDR1 and CDR2 (germline): SGHRS, YFSETQ. The V end lost 0 bases, the J end lost 14 bases, and 17 bases lay between the germline ends.

The genes are TRBV9 and TRBJ1-2, with 7 positions matching TRBD1. Germline loops: CDR1 SGDLS, CDR2 YYNGEE. Trimming cost V 6 bases and J 5 bases; bases outside gene matches: 10. CDR3 size: 14 residues. DNA of the CDR3: TGTGCCAGCACCGAATCACAGGGGATGTATGGCTACACCTTC. Translated, it gives CASTESQGMYGYTF.

V gene TRBV5-1 combines with J gene TRBJ1-2, with D unclear. CDR1 SGHRS and CDR2 YFSETQ come from the germline V gene. The CDR3 consists of 13 residues. Trimming left V 0 bases short and J 4 bases short, with 7 bases between. CDR3 in amino acids: CASSLGASYGYTF. In nucleotides, the CDR3 is TGCGCCAGCAGCTTGGGAGCAAGCTATGGCTACACCTTC.

The chain employs TRBV7-2 and TRBJ1-2, with D unclear. CDR3 length: 12 amino acids. Trimming took off 1 base at V and 8 bases at J, with 8 bases between the two ends. Germline CDR1 reads SGHTA; CDR2 reads FQGNSA. The CDR3 protein is CASSLGFRGYTF. DNA of the CDR3: TGTGCCAGCAGCTTAGGGTTCCGGGGCTACACCTTC.

The V call is TRBV5-6, the J call TRBJ1-2; D is perhaps TRBD1 (5 bases). The germline gives CDR1 SGHDT, CDR2 YYEEEE. V lost 6 bases to trimming and J lost 3 bases, with 15 bases between them. The CDR3 consists of 14 residues. The CDR3 DNA sequence: TGTGCCAGCATCCCATCCGGGACTGACTATGGCTACACCTTC. Translated, it gives CASIPSGTDYGYTF.

The rearrangement uses TRBV25-1 and TRBJ2-1; 9 bases match TRBD2. The CDR3 has 13 residues. Trimming at V came to 5 bases and at J to 10 bases, leaving 6 bases not matched to a gene. Per the germline V gene, CDR1 is MGHDK and CDR2 is SYGVNS. Here the CDR3 reads CASSWTSAGEQFF. CDR3 sequence (DNA): TGTGCCAGCAGTTGGACTAGCGCTGGAGAGCAGTTCTTC. Full variable domain (rest looked up from reference TRBV25-1 and TRBJ2-1): EADIYQTPRYLVIGTGKKITLECSQTMGHDKMYWYQQDPGMELHLIHYSYGVNSTEKGDLSSESTVSRIRTEHFPLTLESARPSHTSQYLCASSWTSAGEQFFGPGTRLTVL.

Comments on this clone: Other DNA sequences from this sample encode an identical CDR3 as well. The chain links TRBV11-3 to TRBJ1-1; D is undetermined. This CDR3 has 14 residues. Germline V lookup: CDR1 SGHNT, CDR2 YENEEA. V was trimmed by 0 bases and J by 2 bases, leaving 7 bases between them. The DNA for the CDR3 is TGTGCCAGCAGCTTAGATCGGGGAAACACTGAAGCTTTCTTT. Translated: CASSLDRGNTEAFF.

A few counts support this clone. Other DNA sequences within the sample encode an identical CDR3. The chain uses TRBV3-1 (or the pseudogene TRBV3-2) and TRBJ1-1, with D unclear. This CDR3 is built from 14 residues. Trimming left V 1 base short and J 1 base short, with 7 bases between. The germline V gene has CDR1 LGHDT and CDR2 YNNKEL (reference sequence). CDR3 amino acids: CASSQVRGNTEAFF. The CDR3 coding sequence is TGTGCCAGCAGCCAAGTCAGAGGGAACACTGAAGCTTTCTTT.

V is TRBV5-4 and J is TRBJ1-3; D is undetermined. The CDR3 consists of 15 residues. V gave up 4 bases and J gave up 5 bases, with 16 bases separating them. Per the germline V gene, CDR1 is SGHNT and CDR2 is YYREEE (reference sequence). Here the CDR3 DNA reads TGTGCCAGCAGCGAGACCCGGGGTAATAGAAACACCATATATTTT. As protein: CASSETRGNRNTIYF.

The chain uses TRBV6-1 and TRBJ1-5; D is undetermined. CDR3 length equals 15 residues. V shed 0 bases and J shed 4 bases, with 10 bases lying between them. Germline V lookup: CDR1 MNHNS, CDR2 SASEGT. In nucleotides, the CDR3 is TGTGCCAGCAGTGAAGCATACAGCTTTAATCAGCCCCAGCATTTT. Amino acid sequence: CASSEAYSFNQPQHF.

This chain links TRBV20-1 with TRBJ1-1; 7 bases line up with TRBD1. With V trimmed by 3 bases and J by 6 bases, 7 bases remained unmatched. Germline lookup yields CDR1 DFQATT and CDR2 SNEGSKA (reference sequence). CDR3 length: 13 residues. The CDR3 here is CSASGGGAPEAFF. As DNA, the CDR3 is TGCAGTGCTAGTGGAGGGGGCGCCCCTGAAGCTTTCTTT.

This chain uses TRBV5-8 with TRBJ1-3, with a tentative D call TRBD1 (5 bases). Trimming took off 4 bases at V and 0 bases at J, with 14 bases between the two ends. The CDR3 totals 16 residues. Per the germline V gene, CDR1 is SGHTS and CDR2 is YDEGEE. CDR3 DNA: TGTGCCAGCAGCGTCGGGACTGCGGTCTCTGGAAACACCATATATTTT. Translating it yields CASSVGTAVSGNTIYF.

The chain uses TRBV29-1 and TRBJ1-1; D unresolved. Trimming removed 4 bases from V and 5 bases from J, with 17 bases in between. This CDR3 spans 14 amino acids. CDR1 and CDR2 from the germline V gene are SQVTM and ANQGSEA. In DNA form, the CDR3 reads TGCAGCGTTGTCGGTCAGCGAGTCGGGACTGAAGCTTTCTTT. Translation: CSVVGQRVGTEAFF.

The rearrangement links TRBV4-1 to TRBJ2-2, with 13 positions matching TRBD2. The V segment lost 4 bases and the J segment 5 bases; nucleotides outside the gene matches: 4. Germline V lookup: CDR1 MGHRA, CDR2 YSYEKL. CDR3 length equals 16 residues. Written as DNA, the CDR3 is TGCGCCAGCAGCCTCGGACTAGCGGGAGAAACCGGGGAGCTGTTTTTT. It codes for CASSLGLAGETGELFF.

The chain has TRBV5-6 and TRBJ2-7; D is possibly TRBD1 (5 bases). The CDR3 covers 16 residues. V lost 0 bases and J 3 bases, leaving 16 bases between the germline ends. CDR1 is SGHDT, CDR2 YYEEEE, per germline. Here the CDR3 DNA reads TGTGCCAGCAGCTTGGCAGGACGGGCGGACAACTACGAGCAGTACTTC. This codes for CASSLAGRADNYEQYF. Supplemented by reference TRBV5-6 and TRBJ2-7, the full variable domain reads DAGVTQSPTHLIKTRGQQVTLRCSPKSGHDTVSWYQQALGQGPQFIFQYYEEEERQRGNFPDRFSGHQFPNYSSELNVNALLLGDSALYLCASSLAGRADNYEQYFGPGTRLTVT.

The chain links TRBV29-1 to TRBJ2-3; 7 nucleotides match TRBD1. This CDR3 has 13 amino acids. With V trimmed by 3 bases and J by 0 bases, 0 bases remained unmatched. Germline assignment: CDR1 SQVTM and CDR2 ANQGSEA. This chain's CDR3 is CSVEGQSTDTQYF. DNA of the CDR3: TGCAGCGTTGAGGGACAGAGCACAGATACGCAGTATTTT.

The J gene is TRBJ2-7, the V gene TRBV6-6; 11 bases are a match to TRBD2. This CDR3 spans 18 amino acids. With 5 bases clipped from V and 4 bases from J, the junction kept 16 bases outside the gene matches. Germline assignment: CDR1 MNHNY and CDR2 SVGAGI (reference sequence). CDR3 nucleotide sequence: TGTGCCAGCAGTCCTGGACAGGGTTTCGGGACTAGCGGTTACGAGCAGTACTTC. Protein product: CASSPGQGFGTSGYEQYF.

This clone was recorded only once. V and J are TRBV7-9 and TRBJ1-5, with D perhaps TRBD1 (6 bases). Germline CDR1 and CDR2: SEHNR and FQNEAQ (reference sequence). Trimming removed 3 bases at V and 4 bases at J, with 16 bases between. This CDR3 comprises 16 residues. Written as DNA, the CDR3 is TGTGCCAGCAGCTTGGGGGCCGCGGGCAGGAATCAGCCCCAGCATTTT. This codes for CASSLGAAGRNQPQHF.

A single count supports this clone. CDR3 amino acids: CATSEGAGGELFF. As DNA, the CDR3 is TGTGCCACCAGTGAAGGGGCCGGCGGGGAGCTGTTTTTT. The chain links TRBV24-1 to TRBJ2-2, with D maybe TRBD1 (5 bases). Trimming stripped 4 bases from V and 7 bases from J, with 9 bases between. CDR3 length equals 13 residues. Germline CDR1 and CDR2: KGHDR and SFDVKD.